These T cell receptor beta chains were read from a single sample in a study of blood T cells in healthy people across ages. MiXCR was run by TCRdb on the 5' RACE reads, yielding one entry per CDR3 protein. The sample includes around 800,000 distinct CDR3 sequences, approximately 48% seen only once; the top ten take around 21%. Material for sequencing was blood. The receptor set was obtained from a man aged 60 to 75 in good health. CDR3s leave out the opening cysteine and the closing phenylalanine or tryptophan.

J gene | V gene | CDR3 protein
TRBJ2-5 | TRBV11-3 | ASSLRTSGDQETQY
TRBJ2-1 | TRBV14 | ASSTTTYNEQF
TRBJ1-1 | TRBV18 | ASSPGAGRNTEAF
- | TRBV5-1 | ASSLTAGGDEQY
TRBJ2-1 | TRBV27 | ASSLSSGGIYNEQF
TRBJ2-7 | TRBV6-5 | ASSYGLRGTVPYEQY
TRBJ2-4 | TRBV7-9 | ASSFPSQNIQY
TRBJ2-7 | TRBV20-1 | SAGDKPYEQY
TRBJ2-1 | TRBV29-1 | SVRQRQLEGEQF
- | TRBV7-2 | ASSLGGGLGDIQY
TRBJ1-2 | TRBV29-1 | SVESTGVDYGYT
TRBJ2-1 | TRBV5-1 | ASSQDPLGDNEQF
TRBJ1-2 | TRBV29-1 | SVEEGAGGYT
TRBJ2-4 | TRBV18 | ASSPQGVVGAKNIQY
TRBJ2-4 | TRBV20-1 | SASGGGGDAKNIQY
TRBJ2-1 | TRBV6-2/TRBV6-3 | ASSGIRADRYNEQF
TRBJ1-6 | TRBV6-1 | ASSVGDSTNSPLH